This TCR beta chain was documented in a study of blood T cells in healthy people across ages (dated by TCRdb to between 2014 and 2017). Looking at the study overall: In model experiments, template switching captured about one uniquely barcoded TCR beta cDNA molecule for every two T cells. The study measured age-related changes in TCR beta repertoire diversity using deep sequencing normalized with unique cDNA molecular identifiers. Four age groups were formed from the donors: young (average 16 years), middle-aged (just under 40), aged (around 68) and long-lived (approximately 80). The study analyzed two additional independent replicas of 1 million unique cDNA reads from the same blood draw for two donors, one aged 18 to 30 and one aged 80 or older. Paper-wide results and their limitations: Compared with the aged group, more naive CD4+ T cells, fewer expanded clones and increased TCR diversity were shown by the long-lived group, suggesting age selection. Because the CMV infection status of the donors was unknown, age-related changes in expanded clonotypes may potentially have been confounded. Bulk unsorted PBMC profiling prevented conclusive comparison of naive and antigen-experienced compartments. Observed TCR beta diversity per million T cells fell roughly linearly with age, and a significant reduction was already apparent by age around 40. There was a strong correlation between observed TCR beta diversity and the percentage of naive T cells measured by flow cytometry. Total diversity estimates from one million sequenced T cells were considered lower bounds and underestimates.

At least ten counts were recorded for this clonotype. The antigen this receptor binds is unknown. Base quality data are lacking; no much larger clone is found one base away. Donors were 30 to 45 systemically healthy Caucasian individuals from Russia aged roughly 6 to 100 years. Each donor gave around 9.5 milliliters of peripheral blood, collected into EDTA-treated Vacutainer tubes. Ficoll-Paque density-gradient centrifugation was used to isolate PBMCs, with at least 6 million obtained per sample. Total RNA, at least 5 micrograms per sample, was extracted from PBMCs with Trizol reagent. Naive CD45RAhigh/CD27high T cell percentages were measured by flow cytometry on a PBMC aliquot from every donor. Library construction relied on 5' RACE. TCRdb shows the sequencer as Illumina HiSeq 2500. A second PCR of roughly 7 to 11 cycles was performed with a sample-barcoded 5' primer and a J-beta primer mix. A unique molecular identifier was introduced onto each TCR beta cDNA molecule by a template-switch 5' adaptor carrying 12 random nucleotides. Each sample yielded at least 2.5 million CDR3-containing paired-end reads. The Mint cDNA synthesis kit, primed by a TRBC-specific oligonucleotide, was used to synthesize first-strand cDNA from all RNA. All cDNA was treated with uracil-DNA glycosylase and then went through a first 18-cycle PCR with the universal primers M1SS and BC2_uni_R. The source study handled its data this way. For normalization, 1 million high-quality reads were randomly selected from each sample, with every read carrying a distinct molecular identifier. Reads with shared molecular identifiers were discarded instead of being binned into consensus sequences. MiTCR, run with a Q25 quality threshold and the strictest error-elimination algorithm, handled CDR3 identification, clonotype clustering and error correction. Lower-bound total TCR beta diversity was estimated with a nonparametric unseen species model using Euler transformation. Starting from the raw public reads, TCRdb applied fastp trimming at Q25, assembled clones with MiXCR and retained in-frame beta chains. Each record represents a unique CDR3 protein, reported with the most common genes and DNA among its rows. The V and J calls come from TCRdb's annotation, not from the publication. This sample lists some 940,000 distinct CDR3 sequences; just under 30% were detected once. Roughly 10% of the sample is taken by the ten largest.

Looking up the germline V gene yields CDR1 MGHRA and CDR2 YSYEKL. Trimming costs V 4 bases and J 2 bases, and their ends lie 15 bases apart. There are 16 amino acids in the CDR3, from cysteine to phenylalanine inclusive. The read is trimmed to its CDR3 DNA, 48 bases read in frame from base 1. These same data were also listed under a study on T cells of mothers and their children. The other study reports the following: Donors were nine systemically healthy Caucasian individuals: three mothers and their six children. cDNA synthesis consumed the entire amount of extracted RNA, loaded at roughly 1.5 ug RNA in each 15 ul reaction. In the second PCR, the M1S primer introduced both the sample barcodes and 2-4 random nucleotides. Over 8.5 million TCR beta CDR3 reads came from each mother, compared with around 3 million reads from each child. Thymic selection shapes the output of TCR recombination in a similar way in related and unrelated pairs, and inherited differences have a minor effect. Normalized repertoire overlap was always found to be slightly, but never significantly, higher in related mother-child pairs than in unrelated mother-child pairs. With a sensitivity of roughly 93 clones per million clonotypes, no persistent microchimeric T cell clones were detected. To look for features that set related mother-child pairs apart from unrelated individuals, the researchers ran deep NGS to compare the TCR beta repertoires of mothers and children. Mothers averaged roughly 40 +/- 4 years of age and children averaged roughly 10 +/- 4 years. After adapter ligation with NEBNext reagents, the libraries were sequenced on Illumina HiSeq 2000 with 100+100 nt paired-end reads. To prevent cross-contamination, the mother and child libraries were prepared a month apart and were sequenced in separate runs. Between roughly 450,000 and 2,000,000 distinct TCR beta clonotypes were identified per donor. Naive TCR beta clonotypes were estimated from low-frequency clonotypes matched to each donor's FACS-determined naive share, without sorting.

The material sequenced was blood. The V and J genes are TRBV4-1 and TRBJ2-1, and the D gene may be TRBD1, 6 bases matching. The sequence derives from a woman between 40 and 50 years old in good health. The CDR3 is CASSPTRGVTYNEQFF. DNA sequence: TGCGCCAGCAGCCCCACCAGGGGAGTAACCTACAATGAGCAGTTCTTC.